A selection of T cell receptor beta chains follows, all from one sample in a study of cytomegalovirus exposure and HLA in healthy donors. This table comes from immunoSEQ multiplex PCR, and its TCRdb copy is limited to in-frame clones, with some not included. This table holds 150,000 to 250,000 clones, 65% to 85% found once. Sequences were obtained from PBMCs. The receptors here all came from a boy between 2 and 10 years old in good health and CMV-seronegative. Each CDR3 is given with its conserved first and last residue. D genes are given only for firm matches. Size tells how often a clone was seen (once, few, many) or the class of an expanded clone, and some rows leave it out.

TRBV15	-	TRBJ1-1	-	CATSRVVSTEAFF	TGTGCCACCAGCAGAGTGGTGAGTACTGAAGCTTTCTTT
TRBV4-1	-	TRBJ2-5	TRBD2	CASSQRPWGGRGQETQYF	TGCGCCAGCAGCCAAAGACCTTGGGGGGGTAGAGGGCAAGAGACCCAGTACTTC
TRBV14	-	TRBJ2-3	-	CASSQAGADTQYF	TGTGCCAGCAGCCAGGCAGGCGCAGATACGCAATATTTT
TRBV7-8	-	TRBJ2-5	TRBD2	CASSPRLAGGPKGTQYF	TGTGCCAGCAGCCCTAGACTAGCGGGGGGCCCTAAGGGGACCCAGTACTTC
TRBV5-4	-	TRBJ1-5	-	CASILNRDQPQHF	TGTGCCAGCATCTTGAATCGGGATCAGCCCCAGCATTTT
TRBV19	-	TRBJ1-1	-	CASIDSRPTEAFF	TGTGCCAGTATAGACTCTCGCCCAACTGAAGCTTTCTTT
TRBV7-2	-	TRBJ2-7	TRBD1	CASSLQGETYEQYF	TGTGCCAGCAGCCTACAGGGGGAGACCTACGAGCAGTACTTC
TRBV2	-	TRBJ1-1	-	CASLAGGLLYPEAFF	TGTGCCAGTCTGGCTGGGGGACTCCTGTACCCTGAAGCTTTCTTT
TRBV7-2	-	TRBJ1-2	TRBD1	CASSSRTGTASDGYTF	TGTGCCAGCAGCTCCAGGACAGGGACGGCTTCGGATGGCTACACCTTC
TRBV9	-	TRBJ1-1	-	CASSARAGVAEAFF	TGTGCCAGCAGCGCCCGAGCGGGAGTGGCTGAAGCTTTCTTT
TRBV28	-	TRBJ2-1	TRBD2	CASTIPGLAGHSYNEQFF	TGTGCCAGCACCATCCCGGGACTAGCGGGGCACTCCTACAATGAGCAGTTCTTC
TRBV5-5	-	TRBJ2-2	-	CASSLAQNTGELFF	TGTGCCAGCAGCTTGGCCCAGAACACCGGGGAGCTGTTTTTT
TRBV5-6	once	TRBJ1-5	-	CASSRGFNQPQHF	TGTGCCAGCAGCCGGGGGTTTAATCAGCCCCAGCATTTT
TRBV5-1	few	TRBJ1-1	TRBD1	CASSLDRGTEAFF	TGCGCCAGCAGCTTGGACAGGGGCACTGAAGCTTTCTTT
TRBV2	-	TRBJ2-7	TRBD2	CASSGGLAGAEQYF	TGTGCCAGCAGTGGGGGACTAGCCGGGGCCGAGCAGTACTTC
TRBV5-4	-	TRBJ2-1	TRBD1	CASSPRTGVIEQFF	TGTGCCAGCAGCCCCAGGACAGGGGTGATTGAGCAGTTCTTC
TRBV7-2	-	TRBJ2-5	-	CASGFGGYQETQYF	TGTGCCAGCGGCTTTGGGGGGTACCAAGAGACCCAGTACTTC
TRBV7-2	-	TRBJ2-3	TRBD2	CASRGEGFGGGSTDTQYF	TGTGCCAGCAGGGGAGAGGGCTTTGGCGGGGGGAGCACAGATACGCAGTATTTT
TRBV5-1	-	TRBJ2-7	-	CASSLAGHLAYEQYF	TGCGCCAGCAGCTTGGCTGGACACTTGGCCTACGAGCAGTACTTC
TRBV7-8	few	TRBJ1-3	TRBD1	CASSSTGGSGNTIYF	TGTGCCAGCAGCTCGACAGGGGGCTCTGGAAACACCATATATTTT
TRBV5-5	-	TRBJ2-2	-	CASSLSLGNTGELFF	TGTGCCAGCAGCTTGTCGCTAGGGAACACCGGGGAGCTGTTTTTT
TRBV10-1	-	TRBJ2-1	-	CARLEGDPSYNEQFF	TGCGCCAGGCTGGAAGGGGATCCCTCTTACAATGAGCAGTTCTTC
TRBV29-1	-	TRBJ1-2	-	CSVVTGEEYGYTF	TGCAGCGTTGTGACAGGAGAGGAATATGGCTACACCTTC
TRBV5-1	-	TRBJ2-5	TRBD1	CASSSHRQGWGQETQYF	TGCGCCAGCAGTTCCCATCGACAGGGATGGGGGCAAGAGACCCAGTACTTC
TRBV15	-	TRBJ1-5	-	CATSRDRGSNQPQHF	TGTGCCACCAGCAGAGACAGGGGCAGCAATCAGCCCCAGCATTTT
TRBV5-1	few	TRBJ1-3	-	CASSLGDSRSGNTIYF	TGCGCCAGCAGCTTGGGGGACTCGCGCTCTGGAAACACCATATATTTT
TRBV6-6	-	TRBJ2-7	-	CASSFSRVMAEQYF	TGTGCCAGCAGTTTTTCCAGGGTAATGGCCGAGCAGTACTTC
TRBV19	-	TRBJ2-4	-	CASSSRELEAKNIQYF	TGTGCCAGTAGTAGCAGGGAACTTGAAGCCAAAAACATTCAGTACTTC
TRBV27	-	TRBJ1-1	TRBD1	CASSWRQGHAFF	TGTGCCAGCAGCTGGCGACAGGGGCACGCTTTCTTT
TRBV7-9	-	TRBJ2-3	TRBD2	CASSRTSGSTDTQYF	TGTGCCAGCAGCCGGACTAGCGGTAGCACAGATACGCAGTATTTT
TRBV4-3	-	TRBJ1-6	-	CASSPSDTSNSPLHF	TGCGCCAGCAGCCCAAGTGACACCTCTAATTCACCCCTCCACTTT
TRBV27	-	TRBJ2-5	-	CASSFRGGQEIQYF	TGTGCCAGCAGTTTTAGGGGGGGCCAAGAGATCCAGTACTTC
TRBV6-5	once	TRBJ1-3	-	CASRQTNGNTIYF	TGTGCCAGCCGACAGACCAATGGAAACACCATATATTTT
TRBV6-4	-	TRBJ2-3	-	CASSSPAGIWSEGTDTQYF	TGTGCCAGCAGTTCTCCGGCAGGGATTTGGTCAGAGGGCACAGATACGCAGTATTTT
TRBV4-2	once	TRBJ1-2	-	CASSQGRANTGYTF	TGTGCCAGCAGCCAAGGGAGGGCTAATACGGGCTACACCTTC
TRBV5-5	-	TRBJ2-1	TRBD2	CASSLGIIGGVYNEQFF	TGTGCCAGCAGCTTGGGAATAATCGGGGGGGTTTACAATGAGCAGTTCTTC
TRBV15	-	TRBJ2-5	-	CATSRVKETQYF	TGTGCCACCAGCAGAGTAAAAGAGACCCAGTACTTC
TRBV2	-	TRBJ2-7	-	CASSAQGYEQYF	TGTGCCAGCAGTGCACAGGGTTACGAGCAGTACTTC
TRBV19	-	TRBJ2-1	-	CASVHGNEQFF	TGTGCCAGTGTACACGGGAATGAGCAGTTCTTC
TRBV18	-	TRBJ1-1	TRBD1	CASSRDRGDTEAFF	TGTGCCAGCTCAAGGGACAGGGGGGACACTGAAGCTTTCTTT
TRBV6-1	-	TRBJ2-3	-	CASSEIIADTQYF	TGTGCCAGCAGTGAGATAATAGCAGATACGCAGTATTTT
TRBV6-1	-	TRBJ2-7	-	CASRLVSGHSYEQYF	TGTGCCAGCAGACTTGTATCGGGACACTCCTACGAGCAGTACTTC
TRBV21-1	-	TRBJ2-7	-	CAPRGRGYEQYF	TGTGCCCCCCGCGGCAGGGGTTACGAGCAGTACTTC
TRBV30	-	TRBJ1-1	-	CAWSVKSLNTEAFF	TGTGCCTGGAGTGTGAAGAGCCTAAACACTGAAGCTTTCTTT